This TCR beta chain was retrieved from a study of T cells after yellow fever vaccination. Study context: Fractions low in cell number were prepared with SMART-Seq v4 Ultra Low Input.

The CDR3 has 13 residues. V trimming: 5 bases; J trimming: 7 bases; junction bases outside the gene matches: 6. CDR1 and CDR2 from the germline V gene are KGHSH and LQKENI. A process of 5'RACE template switching, which added a universal primer site and UMIs, was used to make TCR cDNA. One entry per CDR3 protein results from TCRdb running MiXCR on the 5' RACE reads. The sample shows almost 600,000 distinct CDR3 sequences, about 14% of them seen only once. Findings and limits, study-wide: FACS-sorted repertoires could contain abundant clonotypes contaminating from the bulk population. CD4 and CD8 compartments shared a small share of clonotypes, likely from convergent recombination.

Comments on this clonotype: The target antigen is unknown.

The sequence was obtained from a man in his thirties or forties who received the YFV17D yellow fever vaccine. The sample in question was PBMCs, obtained on the day of the yellow fever booster vaccination. The chain uses TRBV18 and TRBJ1-1; 8 positions match TRBD1. The CDR3 DNA sequence: TGTGCCAGCTCAAAGGACAGGGCCGGTGAAGCTTTCTTT. Translation gives CASSKDRAGEAFF.